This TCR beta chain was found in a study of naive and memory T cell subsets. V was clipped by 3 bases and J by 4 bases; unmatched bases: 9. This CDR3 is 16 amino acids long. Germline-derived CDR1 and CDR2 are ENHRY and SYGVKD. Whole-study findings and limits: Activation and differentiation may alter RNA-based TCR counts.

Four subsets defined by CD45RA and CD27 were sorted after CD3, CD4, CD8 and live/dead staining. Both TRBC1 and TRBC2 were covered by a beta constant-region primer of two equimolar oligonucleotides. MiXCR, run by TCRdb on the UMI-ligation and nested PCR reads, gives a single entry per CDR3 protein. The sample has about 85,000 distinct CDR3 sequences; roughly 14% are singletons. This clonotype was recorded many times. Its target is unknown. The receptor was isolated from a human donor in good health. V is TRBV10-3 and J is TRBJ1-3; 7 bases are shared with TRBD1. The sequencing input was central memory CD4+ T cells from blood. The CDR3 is CAISDGVGGYGNTIYF. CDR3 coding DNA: TGTGCCATCAGTGACGGGGTAGGGGGCTACGGAAACACCATATATTTT.